A selection of T cell receptor beta chains follows, all from one sample in a study of cytomegalovirus exposure and HLA in healthy donors. Some clones are missing from TCRdb's copy, which holds only in-frame ones; the method was immunoSEQ multiplex PCR. The table records fewer than 200,000 clones, roughly 77% of them present only once. Sequencing input: PBMCs. All receptors come from a young man in good health and CMV-seropositive. The conserved cysteine and the conserved F or W are not part of the CDR3 here. The D gene is left open where the match is weak. Size tells how often a clone was seen (once, few, many) or the class of an expanded clone, and some rows leave it out.

>TRBD1|TRBV28|TRBJ1-5|12|once
AYRRQGSNQPQH
>TRBD1|TRBV19|TRBJ1-2|12|.
ASSPRTGGSGYT
>TRBD1|TRBV2|TRBJ2-2|13|.
ASSRDRGRTGELF
>TRBD1|TRBV5-4|TRBJ2-2|13|.
ASSTRQGATGELF
>TRBD1|TRBV6-1|TRBJ2-7|18|.
ASSEAPGTDPGLGSYEQY
>.|TRBV6-4|TRBJ1-5|11|.
ASSIAGNQPQH
>TRBD1|TRBV9|TRBJ2-2|13|.
ASSATGGFGGELF
>TRBD1|TRBV4-1|TRBJ2-7|14|.
ASSQHRDRDTYEQY
>.|TRBV5-1|TRBJ1-6|12|.
ASSMTGENSPLH
>TRBD2|TRBV29-1|TRBJ2-7|11|few
SVETGGRREQY
>.|TRBV5-6|TRBJ2-4|14|.
ASSLARGVAKNIQY
>.|TRBV5-8|TRBJ1-5|13|.
ASSLGGVGNQPQH
>TRBD2|TRBV5-4|TRBJ2-7|13|.
ASSRGLVGAYEQY
>TRBD1|TRBV4-3|TRBJ1-6|12|.
ASSVGQDNSPLH
>.|TRBV28|TRBJ1-2|12|.
ASHTGGADYGYT
>TRBD1|TRBV11-2|TRBJ1-6|14|.
ASSRGQGVGNSPLH